One and the same sample provided the 28 T cell receptor beta chains below, sequenced in a study of blood T cell repertoires in COVID-19 (TCRdb year 2020). Libraries were constructed by the immunoSEQ multiplex PCR assay. The clones in this table, taken by TCRdb from immuneACCESS, are in-frame only. Not every clone is retained; where verified, under half of the shortfall comes from an unresolved V gene, and the cause of the rest is unknown. This sample gives around 280,000 clones in total; about 85% of them show up just once. Clones ranked in the top ten supply approximately 4.1% of the sample. The sample consisted of peripheral blood. The origin of the receptors is a woman between 45 and 60 years old with active or convalescent COVID-19.

The chain uses TRBV5-4 and TRBJ2-3, with D possibly TRBD2 on 5 matching bases. V shed 4 bases and J shed 0 bases, with 9 bases lying between them. Germline loops: CDR1 SGHNT, CDR2 YYREEE (reference sequence). The CDR3 length is 14 residues. CDR3 bases: TGTGCCAGCAGCCCGGAGCGGAGCACAGATACGCAGTATTTT. Its translation is CASSPERSTDTQYF.

CDR3 protein: CATSTDRVWNTEAFF. The CDR3 DNA reads as TGTGCCACCAGCACCGACAGGGTTTGGAACACTGAAGCTTTCTTT. This rearrangement joins TRBV15 to TRBJ1-1, with TRBD1 identical over 7 bases. Germline V lookup: CDR1 LNHNV, CDR2 YYDKDF (reference sequence). This CDR3 is built from 15 residues. With 4 bases clipped from V and 1 base from J, the junction kept 6 bases outside the gene matches.

The chain couples TRBV24-1 to TRBJ2-7; 11 bases match TRBD2. This CDR3 is built from 15 residues. The germline V gene has CDR1 KGHDR and CDR2 SFDVKD. V lost 7 bases, J lost 3 bases, and 7 bases stayed unmatched. The DNA of the CDR3 is TGTGCCACCAGCCCTGGGACTAGCGGACTCTACGAGCAGTACTTC. Translating gives CATSPGTSGLYEQYF.

V is TRBV5-1 and J is TRBJ2-5, with 7 bases lining up with TRBD2. Germline V gene sequence: CDR1 SGHRS, CDR2 YFSETQ. CDR3 length equals 16 residues. The V gene end was trimmed by 0 bases and the J gene end by 4 bases; junction bases not matched to a gene: 9. CDR3 DNA: TGCGCCAGCAGCTTGGCGCATGTGGGAGGGCGAGAGACCCAGTACTTC. Translation: CASSLAHVGGRETQYF.

This clone was seen a single time. The V call is TRBV19, the J call TRBJ1-1, with 8 bases that match TRBD1. Germline lookup yields CDR1 LNHDA and CDR2 SQIVND (reference sequence). V shed 6 bases and J 5 bases; nucleotides not matched to a gene: 5. This CDR3 spans 13 amino acids. CDR3: CASRMTGVTEAFF. CDR3 coding DNA: TGTGCCAGTAGAATGACAGGGGTGACTGAAGCTTTCTTT.

The chain has TRBV29-1 and TRBJ2-1, with TRBD1 as a possible D gene (6 bases). Germline V gives CDR1 SQVTM, CDR2 ANQGSEA. V dropped 5 bases and J dropped 8 bases, with 22 bases sitting between them. The CDR3 has 15 amino acids. CDR3 loop: CSVTDRRRRGDEQFF. The CDR3 DNA reads TGCAGCGTTACAGACAGGAGGCGCCGGGGAGATGAGCAGTTCTTC.

The CDR3 loop reads CASSLALQGPNEKLFF. The DNA of the CDR3 is TGTGCCAGCAGCTTAGCGCTACAGGGACCTAATGAAAAACTGTTTTTT. The V and J genes are TRBV7-8 and TRBJ1-4, with D maybe TRBD1 (6 bases). V was cut by 0 bases and J by 3 bases, with 11 bases left in between. CDR1 and CDR2 from the germline V gene are SGHVS and FQNEAQ. The CDR3 consists of 16 residues. Full variable domain (rest looked up from reference TRBV7-8 and TRBJ1-4): GAGVSQSPRYKVAKRGQDVALRCDPISGHVSLFWYQQALGQGPEFLTYFQNEAQLDKSGLPSDRFFAERPEGSVSTLKIQRTQQEDSAVYLCASSLALQGPNEKLFFGSGTQLSVL.

The chain is built from TRBV7-2 and TRBJ2-7, with 7 nucleotides matching TRBD2. There are 16 residues in the CDR3. Germline assignment: CDR1 SGHTA and CDR2 FQGNSA. Unmatched junction bases numbered 15, after V lost 5 bases and J lost 5 bases. CDR3: CASSTMLAAVSDEQYF. The CDR3 DNA sequence: TGTGCCAGCAGCACAATGCTAGCGGCTGTTTCTGACGAGCAGTACTTC.

This clone occurred a few times. CDR3 loop: CASKSTGTGDTGELFF. CDR3 nucleotide sequence: TGTGCCAGCAAGAGCACCGGGACAGGGGACACCGGGGAGCTGTTTTTT. The chain recombines TRBV28 with TRBJ2-2, with TRBD1 identical over 10 bases. Germline assignment: CDR1 MDHEN and CDR2 SYDVKM. V trimming: 7 bases; J trimming: 3 bases; junction bases outside the gene matches: 8. The CDR3 is made up of 16 amino acids.

This rearrangement joins TRBV7-9 to TRBJ1-1, with 8 bases lining up with TRBD1. Germline CDR1 is SEHNR and CDR2 is FQNEAQ (reference sequence). CDR3 length: 19 residues. The trim removed 0 bases at V and 0 bases at J, leaving 12 bases unmatched. The CDR3 bases are TGTGCCAGCAGCTTAGCTTCTTTCTCGGGACAGGTCATGAACACTGAAGCTTTCTTT. This translates into CASSLASFSGQVMNTEAFF.

The gene calls are TRBV19 and TRBJ1-5; the D gene is possibly TRBD1 (6 bases). The CDR3 sequence is 15 residues long. Germline V gene sequence: CDR1 LNHDA, CDR2 SQIVND (reference sequence). With 1 base removed from V and 9 bases from J, the gap between germline ends came to 16 bases. The CDR3 DNA reads as TGTGCCAGTAGTATAGTCCCCAGGGGCTTTGGGCCCCAGCATTTT. It codes for CASSIVPRGFGPQHF.

V usage is TRBV19 and J usage is TRBJ1-1, with D maybe TRBD1 (5 bases). Germline CDR1 reads LNHDA; CDR2 reads SQIVND (reference sequence). The CDR3 spans 15 residues. Deletions cut 2 bases from V and 2 bases from J, with 12 bases between. DNA for the CDR3: TGTGCCAGTAGTATAAACCCAGGACATAACACTGAAGCTTTCTTT. Translation: CASSINPGHNTEAFF. Looking up the rest from reference TRBV19 and TRBJ1-1 gives the full variable domain: DGGITQSPKYLFRKEGQNVTLSCEQNLNHDAMYWYRQDPGQGLRLIYYSQIVNDFQKGDIAEGYSVSREKKESFPLTVTSAQKNPTAFYLCASSINPGHNTEAFFGQGTRLTVV.

The chain employs TRBV21-1 and TRBJ1-2. TRBV21-1 is a pseudogene segment. The CDR3 is 19 residues long. DNA for the CDR3: TGTGCCAGCAGCGGATTAAGCGGGGAGTCGAAAGGACGGTGCTATGGCTACACCTTC. It yields the protein CASSGLSGESKGRCYGYTF.

The chain joins TRBV6-1 to TRBJ1-3; D is unclear. The CDR3 sequence is 13 residues long. The germline V gene encodes CDR1 MNHNS and CDR2 SASEGT. V gave up 3 bases and J gave up 5 bases, with 8 bases separating them. CDR3 region: CASSETLRNTIYF. As DNA, the CDR3 is TGTGCCAGCAGTGAGACTTTGCGAAACACCATATATTTT.

The chain joins TRBV5-4 to TRBJ1-6; 10 positions match TRBD1. The CDR3 sequence is 15 residues long. In germline, CDR1 is SGHNT, CDR2 YYREEE (reference sequence). The junction had 2 bases not matched to a gene; V was cut back by 1 base and J by 7 bases. The DNA for the CDR3 is TGTGCCAGCAGCTTGATGGACAGGGGGAATTCACCCCTCCACTTT. This gives the protein CASSLMDRGNSPLHF. Full variable domain (outside the CDR3, taken from reference TRBV5-4 and TRBJ1-6): ETGVTQSPTHLIKTRGQQVTLRCSSQSGHNTVSWYQQALGQGPQFIFQYYREEENGRGNFPPRFSGLQFPNYSSELNVNALELDDSALYLCASSLMDRGNSPLHFGNGTRLTVT.

A remark on this clone: A read error may account for a junction end that differs from germline. This rearrangement joins TRBV6-5 to TRBJ1-6, with 8 bases identical to TRBD1. There are 12 residues in the CDR3. The germline V gene encodes CDR1 MNHEY and CDR2 SVGAGI. The CDR3 spells CASRNGQGKPYF. The CDR3 DNA follows: TGTGCCAGCAGGAATGGACAGGGAAAACCCTACTTT.

The chain combines TRBV28 with TRBJ2-1, with D possibly TRBD2 on 6 matching bases. The germline V and J ends were trimmed by 3 bases and 4 bases, with 13 bases remaining between them. Germline CDR1 and CDR2: MDHEN and SYDVKM. The CDR3 consists of 15 residues. The CDR3, as DNA: TGTGCCAGCAGTTTGGGGGGACTGGCTTACAATGAGCAGTTCTTC. Translated: CASSLGGLAYNEQFF.

V is TRBV6-1 and J is TRBJ1-2; 7 bases align to TRBD1. J gave up 2 bases and V 8 bases, and 11 bases lay outside the gene matches. The CDR3 runs 15 residues. Germline V gives CDR1 MNHNS, CDR2 SASEGT. The CDR3 reads CASDAQGQFNYGYTF. The CDR3, as DNA: TGTGCCAGCGATGCACAGGGACAGTTCAACTATGGCTACACCTTC.

V usage is TRBV14 and J usage is TRBJ2-3; D may be TRBD1 (7 bases). CDR3 length: 19 residues. V lost 4 bases and J lost 0, with 23 bases in between. Germline lookup yields CDR1 SGHDN and CDR2 FVKESK. The CDR3 sequence is CASSRGGVSAGSSTDTQYF. DNA of the CDR3: TGTGCCAGCAGCCGAGGGGGCGTAAGCGCGGGGAGTAGCACAGATACGCAGTATTTT. The full variable domain, rest sourced from reference TRBV14 and TRBJ2-3, is EAGVTQFPSHSVIEKGQTVTLRCDPISGHDNLYWYRRVMGKEIKFLLHFVKESKQDESGMPNNRFLAERTGGTYSTLKVQPAELEDSGVYFCASSRGGVSAGSSTDTQYFGPGTRLTVL.

The gene calls are TRBV5-1 and TRBJ1-2; D possibly corresponds to TRBD1 (5 bases). CDR1 is SGHRS and CDR2 is YFSETQ in the germline V gene. The CDR3 spans 14 residues. V lost 2 bases and J 2 bases, leaving 10 bases between the germline ends. CDR3 residues: CASSLDKGNYGYTF. In DNA, the CDR3 is TGCGCCAGCAGCTTAGACAAGGGGAACTATGGCTACACCTTC.

V gene TRBV24-1 combines with J gene TRBJ1-2, with a tentative D call TRBD1 (5 bases). This CDR3 comprises 15 residues. Germline V gene lookup returns CDR1 KGHDR and CDR2 SFDVKD. Trimming shortened V by 8 bases and J by 6 bases, and 21 bases separated the two germline ends. The CDR3 DNA reads TGTGCCACCACCCTTGCCCCACCCGAAGGGGATGGCTACACCTTC. Its translation is CATTLAPPEGDGYTF.

In this sample, this clone turned up once. The CDR3, as DNA: TGTGCCAGCAGCGTGTTATTGAGCGGGAGTCAGTACAATGAGCAGTTCTTC. It is translated as CASSVLLSGSQYNEQFF. The V call is TRBV7-9, the J call TRBJ2-1; TRBD2 matches at 8 bases. The CDR3 runs to 17 residues. Germline V CDR1 and CDR2: SEHNR, FQNEAQ (reference sequence). V dropped 5 bases and J dropped 4; count of bases not matched to a gene: 13.

This chain links TRBV9 with TRBJ2-1; D might be TRBD1 (6 bases). The CDR3 spans 13 residues. Germline V gene data show CDR1 as SGDLS and CDR2 as YYNGEE. V dropped 3 bases and J dropped 7 bases, with 11 bases sitting between them. The CDR3 is CASSGTQGNEQFF. CDR3 coding DNA: TGTGCCAGCAGCGGTACACAGGGAAATGAGCAGTTCTTC.

The V and J genes are TRBV18 and TRBJ2-7; 9 positions match TRBD1. Per the germline V gene, CDR1 is KGHSH and CDR2 is LQKENI. The CDR3 has 14 amino acids. After removal of 2 bases from V and 5 bases from J, the junction contained 4 bases not matched to a gene. CDR3 in DNA: TGTGCCAGCTCACCAGGACAGGGGAAGCACGAGCAGTACTTC. It yields the protein CASSPGQGKHEQYF.

This rearrangement joins TRBV19 to TRBJ2-6, with TRBD1 identical over 7 bases. The CDR3 length is 18 residues. V lost 9 bases and J lost 1; bases outside the gene matches: 15. Germline CDR1 and CDR2: LNHDA and SQIVND (reference sequence). As DNA, the CDR3 is TGTGCCAGCGTTCGACAGGGCGGCCCAACGTCTGGGGCCAACGTCCTGACTTTC. Its protein product is CASVRQGGPTSGANVLTF.

This clone was recorded once. The V and J genes are TRBV2 and TRBJ2-5; 7 bases are shared with TRBD1. Germline-derived CDR1 and CDR2 are SNHLY and FYNNEI. The V gene end was trimmed by 5 bases and the J gene end by 2 bases; junction bases not matched to a gene: 8. The CDR3 extends over 15 amino acids. This CDR3 is CASSQQGFGQETQYF. The CDR3 DNA follows: TGTGCCAGCAGTCAACAGGGGTTTGGGCAAGAGACCCAGTACTTC.

The genes are TRBV14 and TRBJ1-2, with D unresolved. The length of the CDR3 is 14 residues. Germline V gene lookup returns CDR1 SGHDN and CDR2 FVKESK. Trimming stripped 4 bases from V and 4 bases from J, with 13 bases between. CDR3 sequence reads: CASSRAPEGYGYTF. The CDR3 DNA reads TGTGCCAGCAGCCGGGCCCCGGAAGGCTATGGCTACACCTTC.

The CDR3 nucleotides read TGTGCCAGCAGCCAAGGTTCCCTAGTCGACAATGAGCAGTTCTTC. Encoded protein: CASSQGSLVDNEQFF. The chain recombines TRBV3-1 (or the pseudogene TRBV3-2) with TRBJ2-1; D call uncertain. V was trimmed by 1 base and J by 5 bases, leaving 12 bases between them. The CDR3 is made up of 15 amino acids. CDR1 LGHDT and CDR2 YNNKEL come from the germline V gene (reference sequence).